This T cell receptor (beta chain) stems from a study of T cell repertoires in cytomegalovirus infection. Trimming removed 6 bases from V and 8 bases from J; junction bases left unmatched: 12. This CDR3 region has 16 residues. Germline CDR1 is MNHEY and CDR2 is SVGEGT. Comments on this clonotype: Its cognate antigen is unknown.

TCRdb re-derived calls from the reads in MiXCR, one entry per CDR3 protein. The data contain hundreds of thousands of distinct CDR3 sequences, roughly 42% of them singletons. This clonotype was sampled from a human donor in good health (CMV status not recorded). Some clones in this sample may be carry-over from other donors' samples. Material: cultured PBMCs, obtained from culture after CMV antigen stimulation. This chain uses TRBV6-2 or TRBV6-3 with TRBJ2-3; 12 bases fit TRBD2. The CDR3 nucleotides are TGTGCCAGCAGACCCTCCACTAGCGGGAGGTGGGGTACGCAGTATTTT. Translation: CASRPSTSGRWGTQYF.